This is a list of T cell receptor beta chains from one sample in a study of T cells after yellow fever vaccination. TCRdb reanalysed the 5' RACE reads using MiXCR and keeps one entry per CDR3 protein. This sample carries 600,000 to 750,000 distinct CDR3 sequences, over 9% of them seen once, and the ten largest clones take around 14%. The sequences come from PBMCs, collected on the day of the yellow fever booster vaccination. Source of these receptors: a man in his thirties or forties who received the YFV17D yellow fever vaccine. CDR3s include the opening cysteine and the closing phenylalanine or tryptophan. Each record gives: J gene, V gene, CDR3 length, D gene, clone size, CDR3 protein, CDR3 DNA. D genes are given only for firm matches. The listing skips clone size in some rows; elsewhere it reads once, few, many or a size class.

j_gene: TRBJ2-7; v_gene: TRBV10-2; len: 13; d_gene: NA; abundance: few; CDR3aa: CASTWDPVYEQYF; CDR3nt: TGCGCCAGCACTTGGGACCCCGTATACGAGCAGTACTTC
j_gene: TRBJ1-1; v_gene: TRBV12-3/TRBV12-4; len: 15; d_gene: NA; abundance: few; CDR3aa: CASSLRRGDGTEAFF; CDR3nt: TGTGCCAGCAGTTTAAGGAGAGGGGATGGCACTGAAGCTTTCTTT
j_gene: TRBJ2-5; v_gene: TRBV6-5; len: 13; d_gene: NA; abundance: NA; CDR3aa: CASSYSTVMAQYF; CDR3nt: TGTGCCAGCAGTTACTCGACGGTAATGGCCCAGTACTTC
j_gene: TRBJ2-4; v_gene: TRBV3-1; len: 15; d_gene: NA; abundance: NA; CDR3aa: CASSQELGAKNIQYF; CDR3nt: TGTGCCAGCAGCCAAGAACTGGGAGCCAAAAACATTCAGTACTTC
j_gene: TRBJ2-1; v_gene: TRBV7-2; len: 14; d_gene: NA; abundance: NA; CDR3aa: CASSWQSSYNEQFF; CDR3nt: TGTGCCAGCAGCTGGCAGAGCTCCTACAATGAGCAGTTCTTC
j_gene: TRBJ1-5; v_gene: TRBV20-1; len: 16; d_gene: NA; abundance: few; CDR3aa: CSARKGGGNSNQPQHF; CDR3nt: TGCAGTGCTAGAAAAGGGGGAGGGAATAGCAATCAGCCCCAGCATTTT
j_gene: TRBJ2-2; v_gene: TRBV28; len: 14; d_gene: TRBD2; abundance: NA; CDR3aa: CAILGLANTGELFF; CDR3nt: TGTGCCATCTTGGGACTAGCGAACACCGGGGAGCTGTTTTTT
j_gene: TRBJ1-5; v_gene: TRBV15; len: 15; d_gene: NA; abundance: few; CDR3aa: CATSQGGYSNQPQHF; CDR3nt: TGTGCCACCAGCCAAGGGGGTTATAGCAATCAGCCCCAGCATTTT
j_gene: TRBJ1-1; v_gene: TRBV5-4; len: 14; d_gene: NA; abundance: NA; CDR3aa: CASSLGPGLRKHFF; CDR3nt: TGTGCCAGCAGCTTGGGGCCAGGGCTACGGAAGCATTTCTTT
j_gene: TRBJ2-1; v_gene: TRBV18; len: 12; d_gene: NA; abundance: NA; CDR3aa: CASSRASEEQFF; CDR3nt: TGTGCCAGCTCTCGCGCGTCCGAAGAGCAGTTCTTC
j_gene: TRBJ1-6; v_gene: TRBV6-5; len: 16; d_gene: TRBD1; abundance: NA; CDR3aa: CASSYLDRVPRSPLHF; CDR3nt: TGTGCCAGCAGTTACTTGGACAGGGTACCACGTTCACCCCTCCACTTT
j_gene: TRBJ2-1; v_gene: TRBV5-1; len: 16; d_gene: NA; abundance: few; CDR3aa: CASSLALSFGMNEQFF; CDR3nt: TGCGCCAGCAGCTTGGCCCTCAGTTTCGGTATGAATGAGCAGTTCTTC
j_gene: TRBJ2-7; v_gene: TRBV7-8; len: 14; d_gene: TRBD2; abundance: NA; CDR3aa: CASSQMGEGYEQYF; CDR3nt: TGTGCCAGCAGCCAAATGGGGGAGGGCTACGAGCAGTACTTC
j_gene: TRBJ2-3; v_gene: TRBV11-2; len: 15; d_gene: NA; abundance: NA; CDR3aa: CASSLGDRDTDTQYF; CDR3nt: TGTGCCAGCAGCTTAGGAGACAGAGACACAGATACGCAGTATTTT
j_gene: TRBJ1-4; v_gene: TRBV4-3; len: 14; d_gene: NA; abundance: few; CDR3aa: CASSQDREYEKLFF; CDR3nt: TGCGCCAGCAGCCAAGATCGTGAATATGAAAAACTGTTTTTT
j_gene: TRBJ1-1; v_gene: TRBV12-3/TRBV12-4; len: 11; d_gene: NA; abundance: few; CDR3aa: CASRTPTEAFF; CDR3nt: TGTGCCAGCAGAACCCCCACTGAAGCTTTCTTT